These 22 T cell receptor beta chains were sequenced from one sample in a study of T cells in Graves' hyperthyroidism and ophthalmopathy. RNA transcripts yielded amplified TCR beta CDR3 regions. An initial round of RT-PCR targeting the TCR CDR3 relied on the HTBI primer set. MiXCR, applied by TCRdb to the multiplex PCR reads, yields one record per CDR3 protein. The profile shows some 620,000 distinct CDR3 sequences, 15% to 20% of them singletons. The sample comprised blood. These TCRs come from a woman aged 25-40 years with Graves' hyperthyroidism.

This clonotype was detected ten times or more. The chain uses TRBV5-1 and TRBJ2-5, with 7 bases aligning to TRBD2. The CDR3 contains 15 residues. After removal of 5 bases from V and 3 bases from J, the junction contained 10 bases not matched to a gene. Germline V gene lookup returns CDR1 SGHRS and CDR2 YFSETQ. The CDR3 coding sequence is TGCGCCAGCAGTAGACAAGGAGGGAGGGAAGAGACCCAGTACTTC. Translating gives CASSRQGGREETQYF.

Many counts were recorded for this clonotype. V gene TRBV7-2 combines with J gene TRBJ1-4; 7 nucleotides agree with TRBD1. Germline V gene lookup returns CDR1 SGHTA and CDR2 FQGNSA. J gave up 4 bases and V 2 bases, and 10 bases lay outside the gene matches. The CDR3 totals 17 residues. The CDR3: CASSLKFETGINEKLFF. The CDR3 DNA sequence: TGTGCCAGCAGCTTAAAGTTCGAGACAGGGATTAATGAAAAACTGTTTTTT.

Ten or more counts support this clonotype. The chain has TRBV7-8 and TRBJ2-5; TRBD2 matches at 7 bases. The J call is uncertain, as TRBJ2-3 better fits the DNA end. The CDR3 spans 12 residues. Germline V lookup: CDR1 SGHVS, CDR2 FQNEAQ. The CDR3 coding sequence is TGTGCCAGCAGCTTACCGGGGGGTACGCAGTATTTT. It is translated as CASSLPGGTQYF.

This clonotype was found many times. This rearrangement joins TRBV12-3 or TRBV12-4 to TRBJ1-3, with 11 bases aligning to TRBD1. Trimming cost V 3 bases and J 8 bases; bases outside gene matches: 3. This CDR3 contains 14 residues. CDR3 amino acids: CASSFEDRGHTIYF. The CDR3 nucleotides are TGTGCCAGCAGTTTTGAGGACAGGGGGCACACCATATATTTT.

The rearrangement joins TRBV10-3 to TRBJ2-2; no reliable D call. In germline, CDR1 is ENHRY, CDR2 SYGVKD. This CDR3 is 11 amino acids long. Trimming removed 8 bases at V and 3 bases at J, with 4 bases between. The DNA of the CDR3 is TGTGCCATCGGACACACCGGGGAGCTGTTTTTT. It is translated as CAIGHTGELFF.

This clonotype was observed at least ten times. This chain links TRBV20-1 with TRBJ2-1; D remains ambiguous. Germline assignment: CDR1 DFQATT and CDR2 SNEGSKA (reference sequence). This CDR3 is 13 amino acids long. Trimming removed 3 bases at V and 0 bases at J, with 6 bases between. The CDR3 here is CSASLSSYNEQFF. The CDR3 DNA reads as TGCAGTGCTAGTCTTAGCTCCTACAATGAGCAGTTCTTC.

This clonotype was seen at least ten times. The chain recombines TRBV2 with TRBJ1-2; 7 nucleotides align to TRBD1. V trimming: 6 bases; J trimming: 1 base; junction bases outside the gene matches: 5. The length of the CDR3 is 14 residues. Germline V gene lookup returns CDR1 SNHLY and CDR2 FYNNEI. CDR3 sequence: CASSGDRVNYGYTF. For the CDR3, the DNA is TGTGCCAGCAGCGGGGACAGAGTTAACTATGGCTACACCTTC. The variable domain in full, with the rest retrieved from reference TRBV2 and TRBJ1-2, is EPEVTQTPSHQVTQMGQEVILRCVPISNHLYFYWYRQILGQKVEFLVSFYNNEISEKSEIFDDQFSVERPDGSNFTLKIRSTKLEDSAMYFCASSGDRVNYGYTFGSGTRLTVV.

V is TRBV6-5 and J is TRBJ1-1, with D unresolved. V lost 2 bases, J lost 7 bases, and 5 bases lay in between. CDR3 size: 11 residues. From germline, CDR1 is MNHEY and CDR2 SVGAGI. The CDR3 DNA sequence: TGTGCCAGCAGTTACCTCCATGAAGCTTTCTTT. It codes for CASSYLHEAFF.

This clonotype showed up many times. The V gene is TRBV27, the J gene TRBJ1-1, with D tentatively TRBD1 (5 bases). This CDR3 has 15 amino acids. Trimming left V 2 bases short and J 0 bases short, with 10 bases between. CDR1 MNHEY and CDR2 SMNVEV come from the germline V gene (reference sequence). The chain's CDR3 is CASSLEWGVNTEAFF. CDR3 nucleotides: TGTGCCAGCAGTTTAGAATGGGGGGTGAACACTGAAGCTTTCTTT.

This clonotype was detected many times. The chain carries TRBV20-1 and TRBJ2-7; D unresolved. This CDR3 region has 13 residues. Germline lookup yields CDR1 DFQATT and CDR2 SNEGSKA (reference sequence). Deletions cut 6 bases from V and 3 bases from J, with 15 bases between. The CDR3 nucleotides read TGCAGTGCCCAGACGAGACGAAGCTACGAGCAGTACTTC. This codes for CSAQTRRSYEQYF.

This clonotype was observed a handful of times. The chain carries TRBV7-9 and TRBJ2-1; D possibly uses TRBD1 or TRBD2 (5 bases each). Trimming pared 2 bases from V and 6 bases from J, leaving 11 bases between. Looked up from germline, CDR1 is SEHNR and CDR2 is FQNEAQ (reference sequence). The CDR3 consists of 14 residues. For the CDR3, the DNA is TGTGCCAGCAGCTTAAGGTGGGACCGCAATGAGCAGTTCTTC. This encodes CASSLRWDRNEQFF.

The chain has TRBV7-2 and TRBJ2-7, with D uncertain. Germline loops: CDR1 SGHTA, CDR2 FQGNSA. V gave up 1 base and J gave up 9 bases, with 16 bases separating them. The CDR3 is 14 residues long. CDR3 DNA: TGTGCCAGCAGCTTAGGGCAGCTACTACGAAGGCAGTACTTC. Protein: CASSLGQLLRRQYF.

The V gene is TRBV9, the J gene TRBJ2-1; 8 bases fit TRBD2. There are 15 residues in the CDR3. The V and J ends lost 3 bases and 8 bases, in that order; junction bases with no gene match: 10. Germline V gene data show CDR1 as SGDLS and CDR2 as YYNGEE. The chain's CDR3 is CASSEGSGKTDEQFF. The CDR3 nucleotides are TGTGCCAGCAGCGAAGGTAGCGGGAAAACCGATGAGCAGTTCTTC.

This clonotype has more than one count but fewer than ten. The V gene is TRBV12-3 or TRBV12-4, the J gene TRBJ2-7; weak D call: TRBD2 (6 bases). V gave up 3 bases and J gave up 5 bases, with 11 bases separating them. This CDR3 is 13 amino acids long. CDR3 sequence: CASSFGTHDEQYF. The DNA for the CDR3 is TGTGCCAGCAGTTTCGGGACTCACGACGAGCAGTACTTC.

The V call is TRBV15, the J call TRBJ2-6; 8 positions match TRBD2. In germline, CDR1 is LNHNV, CDR2 YYDKDF (reference sequence). Trimming at V came to 2 bases and at J to 0 bases, leaving 3 bases not matched to a gene. CDR3 size: 17 residues. In nucleotides, the CDR3 is TGTGCCACCAGCAGAACTAGCGGCATCTCTGGGGCCAACGTCCTGACTTTC. It specifies CATSRTSGISGANVLTF.

This clonotype was detected only a few times. The rearrangement joins TRBV10-1 to TRBJ2-5; D might be TRBD1 (6 bases). CDR1 is WNHNN, CDR2 SYGVQD, per germline (reference sequence). Trimming left V 0 bases short and J 7 bases short, with 9 bases between. There are 13 residues in the CDR3. The CDR3 DNA sequence: TGCGCCAGCAGTGAGTCGGGCAGGGGGACCCAGTACTTC. Its protein product is CASSESGRGTQYF.

In this sample, this clonotype turned up a few times. V is TRBV11-3 and J is TRBJ2-5, with no clear D. The germline V gene encodes CDR1 SGHNT and CDR2 YENEEA. Between the trimmed V and J ends, which lost 4 bases and 4 bases, there was a span of 13 bases. This CDR3 contains 14 residues. The CDR3 spells CASSSGFSRETQYF. CDR3 coding DNA: TGTGCCAGCAGCTCCGGTTTTAGCCGAGAGACCCAGTACTTC.

This clonotype occurred a few times. The chain recombines TRBV4-2 with TRBJ2-1, with TRBD2 identical over 7 bases. CDR1 and CDR2 (germline): LGHNA, YNFKEQ. The trim removed 3 bases at V and 6 bases at J, leaving 5 bases unmatched. CDR3 size: 14 residues. The CDR3 spells CASSHLAEINEQFF. The CDR3, as DNA: TGTGCCAGCAGCCATCTAGCGGAAATCAATGAGCAGTTCTTC.

Worth noting for this clonotype: A read error is the likely source, as a far larger clone sits one nucleotide away. The gene calls are TRBV28 and TRBJ2-7; D assignment may be TRBD1 or TRBD2 (5 bases each). Germline CDR1 and CDR2: MDHEN and SYDVKM. This CDR3 spans 12 amino acids. This CDR3 reads CASSLGRYEQCF. The CDR3 DNA reads TGTGCCAGCAGCTTGGGACGGTACGAGCAGTGCTTC.

The chain is built from TRBV28 and TRBJ2-1; 9 bases fit TRBD2. The CDR3 spans 17 residues. Unmatched junction bases numbered 10, after V lost 4 bases and J lost 3 bases. Germline V lookup: CDR1 MDHEN, CDR2 SYDVKM. CDR3 DNA sequence: TGTGCCAGCAGTTCAGGGATTCTAGCGGGGATCTACAATGAGCAGTTCTTC. Translated, it gives CASSSGILAGIYNEQFF.

The J gene is TRBJ2-1, the V gene TRBV20-1; TRBD2 matches at 13 bases. CDR3 length: 15 amino acids. V shed 5 bases and J 10 bases; nucleotides not matched to a gene: 11. CDR1 and CDR2 (germline): DFQATT, SNEGSKA (reference sequence). The CDR3 sequence is CSASTSGRARGEQFF. The CDR3 DNA reads as TGCAGTGCTTCCACTAGCGGGAGGGCCCGAGGAGAGCAGTTCTTC.

The J gene is TRBJ1-1, the V gene TRBV19; D is ambiguous. The CDR3 has 13 residues. The germline CDR1 and CDR2 sequences are LNHDA and SQIVND (reference sequence). V lost 1 base to trimming and J lost 4 bases, with 7 bases between them. The CDR3 coding sequence is TGTGCCAGTAGTATAGGTTCAGCCACTGAAGCTTTCTTT. This gives the protein CASSIGSATEAFF.